These 21 T cell receptor beta chains came from one sample sequenced in a study of cytomegalovirus exposure and HLA in healthy donors. With 60 Vbeta and 13 Jbeta primers, the PCR was carried out. Data came from immunoSEQ multiplex PCR; TCRdb stores just in-frame clones and leaves some out. The sample lists about 82,000 clones, roughly 67% occurring once. Sequences were obtained from PBMCs. The receptors derive from a woman aged 50 to 65 in good health and CMV-seropositive.

This chain's CDR3 is CASNVQGSEYEKLFF. Here the CDR3 DNA reads TGTGCCAGCAACGTACAGGGGTCGGAATATGAAAAACTGTTTTTT. The chain carries TRBV7-2 and TRBJ1-4; 7 positions agree with TRBD1. CDR3 length equals 15 residues. In germline, CDR1 is SGHTA, CDR2 FQGNSA. Germline trimming cut 7 bases from V and 6 bases from J; bases unmatched to any gene: 11.

The chain joins TRBV5-1 to TRBJ2-1; maybe TRBD2 (5 bases). V was pared by 5 bases and J by 7 bases, with 10 bases between. The CDR3 is 12 residues long. The germline CDR1 and CDR2 sequences are SGHRS and YFSETQ. The CDR3 DNA reads TGCGCCAGCAGTCGTGAGGGTAATGAGCAGTTCTTC. This sequence encodes CASSREGNEQFF.

CDR3 residues: CASTPQGPTDTQYF. CDR3 DNA sequence: TGTGCCAGCACTCCACAGGGCCCCACAGATACGCAGTATTTT. This chain connects TRBV6-6 to TRBJ2-3; TRBD1 is a possible D gene (6 bases). The V and J ends lost 7 bases and 2 bases respectively, with 13 bases between them. Germline values: CDR1 MNHNY, CDR2 SVGAGI (reference sequence). This CDR3 region has 14 residues.

The chain is built from TRBV4-1 and TRBJ1-2; D gene ambiguous. V dropped 1 base and J dropped 4 bases, with 13 bases sitting between them. The germline gives CDR1 MGHRA, CDR2 YSYEKL. This CDR3 has 15 amino acids. CDR3 residues: CASSQGADLTYGYTF. In DNA form, the CDR3 reads TGCGCCAGCAGCCAAGGGGCTGACCTGACCTATGGCTACACCTTC.

This CDR3 is CAWSFGTGGYEQYF. CDR3 coding DNA: TGTGCCTGGAGTTTCGGGACAGGGGGCTACGAGCAGTACTTC. V usage is TRBV30 and J usage is TRBJ2-7; 11 bases align to TRBD1. From germline, CDR1 is GTSNPN and CDR2 SVGIG (reference sequence). The V segment lost 2 bases and the J segment 3 bases; nucleotides outside the gene matches: 3. CDR3 length equals 14 residues. The full variable domain, in which reference TRBV30 and TRBJ2-7 provide the parts outside the CDR3, is SQTIHQWPATLVQPVGSPLSLECTVEGTSNPNLYWYRQAAGRGLQLLFYSVGIGQISSEVPQNLSASRPQDRQFILSSKKLLLSDSGFYLCAWSFGTGGYEQYFGPGTRLTVT.

V usage is TRBV5-5 and J usage is TRBJ2-2, with D unresolved. V was pared by 1 base and J by 4 bases, with 5 bases between. This CDR3 comprises 13 residues. The germline gives CDR1 SGHKS, CDR2 YYEKEE (reference sequence). This CDR3 reads CASSLSSTGELFF. Written as DNA, the CDR3 is TGTGCCAGCAGCTTGTCTAGCACCGGGGAGCTGTTTTTT.

The chain employs TRBV7-2 and TRBJ2-2; TRBD1 is a possible D gene (6 bases). Trimming removed 4 bases from V and 5 bases from J, with 8 bases in between. CDR1 and CDR2 (germline): SGHTA, FQGNSA. The CDR3 totals 13 residues. The CDR3 sequence is CASSWGLTGELFF. DNA for the CDR3: TGTGCCAGCAGCTGGGGGCTTACCGGGGAGCTGTTTTTT. Based on the CDR3 plus reference TRBV7-2 and TRBJ2-2, the full variable domain is GAGVSQSPSNKVTEKGKDVELRCDPISGHTALYWYRQSLGQGLEFLIYFQGNSAPDKSGLPSDRFSAERTGGSVSTLTIQRTQQEDSAVYLCASSWGLTGELFFGEGSRLTVL.

The chain is built from TRBV30 and TRBJ2-3; tentative D call: TRBD2 (6 bases). This CDR3 has 14 residues. V lost 2 bases and J 4 bases, leaving 13 bases between the germline ends. Germline V gives CDR1 GTSNPN, CDR2 SVGIG (reference sequence). The CDR3 bases are TGTGCCTGGAGTTGGACGGGGGTGGCAGATACGCAGTATTTT. Protein sequence: CAWSWTGVADTQYF.

This clone was seen only a few times. This chain joins TRBV5-8 and TRBJ1-5, with a tentative D call TRBD1 (5 bases). Germline V gene lookup returns CDR1 SGHTS and CDR2 YDEGEE. The CDR3 sequence is 13 residues long. V lost 4 bases to trimming and J lost 6 bases, with 11 bases between them. This CDR3 reads CASSVSGFQPQHF. The CDR3 nucleotides read TGTGCCAGCAGCGTATCAGGGTTTCAGCCCCAGCATTTT.

A few counts support this clone. The V call is TRBV4-3, the J call TRBJ2-2, with D perhaps TRBD1 (7 bases). This CDR3 is built from 16 residues. Germline lookup yields CDR1 LGHNA and CDR2 YSLEER. V lost 2 bases and J lost 4, with 14 bases in between. For the CDR3, the DNA is TGCGCCAGCAGCCAATTCAGGGGGGATGGCACCGGGGAGCTGTTTTTT. It translates to CASSQFRGDGTGELFF.

The chain is built from TRBV18 and TRBJ2-1; D is ambiguous. Trimming took off 4 bases at V and 4 bases at J, with 11 bases between the two ends. The CDR3 extends over 14 amino acids. CDR1 is KGHSH, CDR2 LQKENI, per germline. The CDR3 here is CASSQSGGYNEQFF. As DNA, the CDR3 is TGTGCCAGCTCACAATCCGGCGGATACAATGAGCAGTTCTTC.

The J gene is TRBJ2-5, the V gene TRBV30; possibly TRBD1 for D (5 bases). The germline CDR1 and CDR2 sequences are GTSNPN and SVGIG (reference sequence). V lost 0 bases to trimming and J lost 3 bases, with 14 bases between them. The CDR3 is made up of 15 amino acids. The DNA for the CDR3 is TGTGCCTGGAGTGTACCCAGCACAGGCGAAGAGACCCAGTACTTC. It is translated as CAWSVPSTGEETQYF.

The chain carries TRBV6-1 and TRBJ2-1; D might be TRBD1 (6 bases). V lost 2 bases and J 2 bases, leaving 13 bases between the germline ends. The CDR3 runs to 16 residues. Germline V gene data show CDR1 as MNHNS and CDR2 as SASEGT. The CDR3 protein is CASSEMGWDTYNEQFF. CDR3 nucleotide sequence: TGTGCCAGCAGTGAAATGGGGTGGGACACCTACAATGAGCAGTTCTTC.

CDR3 region: CASSLDRGNTEAFF. The CDR3 DNA is TGTGCCAGCAGTCTCGACAGGGGGAACACTGAAGCTTTCTTT. The V call is TRBV28, the J call TRBJ1-1; 8 nucleotides agree with TRBD1. Trimming took 5 bases from V and 1 from J; bases not matched to a gene: 3. The CDR3 runs to 14 residues. Germline CDR1 MDHEN, CDR2 SYDVKM.

This clone appeared a few times. The chain combines TRBV5-8 with TRBJ1-1, with D uncertain. Germline V gene lookup returns CDR1 SGHTS and CDR2 YDEGEE. This CDR3 has 14 residues. V was trimmed by 1 base and J by 3 bases, leaving 10 bases between them. CDR3 protein: CASSLRGTDTEAFF. The DNA for the CDR3 is TGTGCCAGCAGCTTGAGAGGAACCGACACTGAAGCTTTCTTT.

The gene calls are TRBV6-6 and TRBJ1-1; possible D gene TRBD1, 6 bases. The germline V and J ends were trimmed by 2 bases and 4 bases, with 8 bases remaining between them. Germline V gene lookup returns CDR1 MNHNY and CDR2 SVGAGI (reference sequence). The CDR3 loop spans 13 amino acids. As DNA, the CDR3 is TGTGCCAGCAGTTACAGGGGGAGCACTGAAGCTTTCTTT. Its translation is CASSYRGSTEAFF.

The rearrangement joins TRBV28 to TRBJ2-7; D not resolved. The V gene lost 6 bases and the J gene lost 4 bases, with 10 bases spanning the gap. CDR1 MDHEN and CDR2 SYDVKM come from the germline V gene. The CDR3 runs 12 residues. The CDR3 reads CASSPGSYEQYF. Written as DNA, the CDR3 is TGTGCCAGCAGCCCCGGTTCGTACGAGCAGTACTTC.

The V and J genes are TRBV28 and TRBJ2-2, with D perhaps matching TRBD2 (6 bases). Trimming pared 6 bases from V and 1 base from J, leaving 15 bases between. Germline loops: CDR1 MDHEN, CDR2 SYDVKM. The CDR3 runs 16 residues. This CDR3 reads CASRPTGTGNTGELFF. For the CDR3, the DNA is TGTGCCAGCAGGCCGACCGGGACTGGGAACACCGGGGAGCTGTTTTTT.

For the CDR3, the DNA is TGTGCCAGCAGCCTATCAGGCTATGGCTACACCTTC. Residues: CASSLSGYGYTF. This rearrangement joins TRBV7-8 to TRBJ1-2; D gene uncertain. The CDR3 loop spans 12 amino acids. V lost 5 bases and J lost 4, with 8 bases in between. Germline CDR1 SGHVS, CDR2 FQNEAQ.

This clone was counted between two and nine times. The chain joins TRBV30 to TRBJ2-2; 9 bases match TRBD1. Germline V lookup: CDR1 GTSNPN, CDR2 SVGIG (reference sequence). The junction had 14 bases not matched to a gene; V was cut back by 4 bases and J by 5 bases. There are 17 residues in the CDR3. Here the CDR3 reads CAWTSPGTGLITGELFF. The CDR3 DNA sequence: TGTGCCTGGACCTCCCCCGGGACAGGGCTGATTACCGGGGAGCTGTTTTTT.

The chain links TRBV6-6 to TRBJ2-7; unclear D gene. Germline V gene data show CDR1 as MNHNY and CDR2 as SVGAGI (reference sequence). V was shortened by 5 bases and J by 7 bases, with 12 bases between the two germline ends. The CDR3 loop spans 12 amino acids. DNA for the CDR3: TGTGCCAGCAGTCCTATGATGGAGGAGCAGTACTTC. This codes for CASSPMMEEQYF.